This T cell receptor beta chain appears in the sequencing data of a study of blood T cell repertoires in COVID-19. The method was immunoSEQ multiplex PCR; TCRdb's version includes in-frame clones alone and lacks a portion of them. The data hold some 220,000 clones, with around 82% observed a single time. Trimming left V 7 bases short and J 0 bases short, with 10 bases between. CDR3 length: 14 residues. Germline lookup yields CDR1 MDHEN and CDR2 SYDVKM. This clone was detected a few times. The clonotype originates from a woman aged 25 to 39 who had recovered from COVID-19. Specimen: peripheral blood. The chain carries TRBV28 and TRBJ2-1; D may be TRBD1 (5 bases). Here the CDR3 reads CASTQGYSYNEQFF. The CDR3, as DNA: TGTGCCAGCACCCAGGGTTACTCCTACAATGAGCAGTTCTTC.